Following are 19 T cell receptor beta chains from one sample sequenced in a study of blood T cell repertoires in COVID-19. Here immunoSEQ multiplex PCR was the method, and the copy in TCRdb shows in-frame clones only, minus some. The table lists fewer than 450,000 clones, around nine tenths of them singletons, with 1.2% in the top ten. The source material was PBMCs or T cells enriched from blood (not recorded which). These receptors were collected from a woman aged 18-29 years who had recovered from COVID-19.

The J gene is TRBJ1-6, the V gene TRBV24-1; D gene ambiguous. This CDR3 is 12 amino acids long. Trimming cost V 0 bases and J 13 bases, with 6 bases left between them. Germline CDR1 is KGHDR and CDR2 is SFDVKD. The CDR3 nucleotides are TGTGCCACCAGTGATTTGACGGGGCCCCTCCACTTT. Translation gives CATSDLTGPLHF.

The chain combines TRBV11-2 with TRBJ2-1, with D possibly TRBD2 on 6 matching bases. Per the germline V gene, CDR1 is SGHAT and CDR2 is FQNNGV. The CDR3 covers 16 residues. Trimming took 1 base from V and 9 from J, leaving 19 bases between them. The CDR3 nucleotides are TGTGCCAGCAGCTTAGGGGTATCGGGACTTATGCGTGAGCAGTTCTTC. Translation: CASSLGVSGLMREQFF.

V and J are TRBV29-1 and TRBJ2-7, with D possibly being TRBD2 (6 bases). The length of the CDR3 is 13 residues. Germline V gene lookup returns CDR1 SQVTM and CDR2 ANQGSEA. V shed 0 bases and J shed 6 bases, with 12 bases lying between them. The CDR3 is CSVEDPGRPEQYF. CDR3 nucleotide sequence: TGCAGCGTTGAAGATCCGGGGAGGCCCGAGCAGTACTTC.

J is TRBJ2-2 and V is TRBV9; TRBD2 agrees at 7 bases. Trimming at V came to 1 base and at J to 4 bases, leaving 7 bases not matched to a gene. CDR1 and CDR2 (germline): SGDLS, YYNGEE. The CDR3 is 16 amino acids. CDR3 loop: CASSVSAGVGTGELFF. CDR3 bases: TGTGCCAGCAGCGTAAGCGCGGGGGTGGGCACCGGGGAGCTGTTTTTT.

The chain links TRBV5-1 to TRBJ2-3; 7 bases line up with TRBD2. V dropped 3 bases and J dropped 5; count of bases not matched to a gene: 6. Germline CDR1 is SGHRS and CDR2 is YFSETQ. The length of the CDR3 is 14 residues. CDR3 protein: CASSSGEGIDTQYF. The DNA for the CDR3 is TGCGCCAGCAGCTCCGGGGAGGGGATAGATACGCAGTATTTT.

This chain uses TRBV12-3 or TRBV12-4 with TRBJ1-5; D gene uncertain. The V gene lost 6 bases and the J gene lost 5 bases, with 8 bases spanning the gap. This CDR3 spans 12 amino acids. The chain's CDR3 is CASSPVYQPQHF. In DNA form, the CDR3 reads TGTGCCAGCAGCCCCGTTTATCAGCCCCAGCATTTT.

The V gene is TRBV28, the J gene TRBJ1-1; D gene uncertain. Deletions cut 7 bases from V and 0 bases from J, with 6 bases between. CDR3 length: 12 amino acids. Germline assignment: CDR1 MDHEN and CDR2 SYDVKM. CDR3 DNA sequence: TGTGCCAGCATGGCGGTGAACACTGAAGCTTTCTTT. Translation: CASMAVNTEAFF.

V and J are TRBV9 and TRBJ1-6; no clear D. Germline loops: CDR1 SGDLS, CDR2 YYNGEE. CDR3 length: 14 residues. V gave up 1 base and J gave up 6 bases, with 8 bases separating them. This CDR3 reads CASSVREVNSPLHF. The DNA of the CDR3 is TGTGCCAGCAGCGTAAGGGAGGTTAATTCACCCCTCCACTTT.

The chain is built from TRBV6-1 and TRBJ1-2, with D unclear. The CDR3 extends over 14 amino acids. With 1 base removed from V and 8 bases from J, the gap between germline ends came to 14 bases. Per the germline V gene, CDR1 is MNHNS and CDR2 is SASEGT. CDR3 coding DNA: TGTGCCAGCAGTGAAGGAACGACACCGCGCGGCTACACCTTC. It is translated as CASSEGTTPRGYTF.

This chain uses TRBV7-8 with TRBJ2-7; the match to TRBD1 covers 7 bases. The CDR3 extends over 14 amino acids. Germline values: CDR1 SGHVS, CDR2 FQNEAQ. Trimming cost V 4 bases and J 0 bases; bases outside gene matches: 3. CDR3 loop: CASSYTGVSYEQYF. CDR3 nucleotide sequence: TGTGCCAGCAGCTATACAGGGGTCTCCTACGAGCAGTACTTC.

The gene calls are TRBV18 and TRBJ2-3; possibly TRBD2 for D (6 bases). The germline gives CDR1 KGHSH, CDR2 LQKENI. Deletions cut 5 bases from V and 0 bases from J, with 9 bases between. This CDR3 is built from 14 residues. The CDR3 is CASSTGTSTDTQYF. CDR3 bases: TGTGCCAGCTCAACCGGGACTAGCACAGATACGCAGTATTTT.

The rearrangement joins TRBV10-1 to TRBJ2-3; 9 bases align to TRBD2. The CDR3 totals 15 residues. Germline V CDR1 and CDR2: WNHNN, SYGVQD (reference sequence). With 6 bases clipped from V and 0 bases from J, the junction kept 4 bases outside the gene matches. The DNA of the CDR3 is TGCGCCAGCAGAACCAGCGGGGGGAGCACAGATACGCAGTATTTT. It translates to CASRTSGGSTDTQYF.

The rearrangement links TRBV27 to TRBJ2-3; D not certain. In germline, CDR1 is MNHEY, CDR2 SMNVEV (reference sequence). This CDR3 spans 14 amino acids. Trimming pared 3 bases from V and 1 base from J, leaving 8 bases between. CDR3 in amino acids: CASSFTSGTDTQYF. The CDR3 bases are TGTGCCAGCAGTTTTACCTCGGGCACAGATACGCAGTATTTT.

The rearrangement joins TRBV7-2 to TRBJ2-3; 9 bases agree with TRBD2. The trim removed 5 bases at V and 6 bases at J, leaving 9 bases unmatched. Germline lookup yields CDR1 SGHTA and CDR2 FQGNSA. The CDR3 sequence is 15 residues long. CDR3 sequence (DNA): TGTGCCAGCAGCATCCAGCGGGGGGTTTTCGATACGCAGTATTTT. Its protein product is CASSIQRGVFDTQYF.

The chain couples TRBV2 to TRBJ2-3, with D hard to call. V was trimmed by 5 bases and J by 14 bases, leaving 17 bases between them. This CDR3 has 12 residues. CDR1 and CDR2 from the germline V gene are SNHLY and FYNNEI. The CDR3 nucleotides are TGTGCCAGCAGTCCCGACTCCTCCCTGGGGTATTTT. This encodes CASSPDSSLGYF.

V is TRBV5-1 and J is TRBJ1-1, with unresolved D. CDR1 SGHRS and CDR2 YFSETQ come from the germline V gene. The V end was cut by 8 bases, the J end by 4 bases, with 18 bases between. The CDR3 sequence is 14 residues long. CDR3 sequence: CASSDGRGITEAFF. CDR3 sequence (DNA): TGCGCCAGTTCTGACGGCCGCGGGATCACTGAAGCTTTCTTT.

The V call is TRBV2, the J call TRBJ2-1; D may be TRBD2 (5 bases). The CDR3 consists of 16 residues. V gave up 8 bases and J gave up 3 bases, with 20 bases separating them. Germline V lookup: CDR1 SNHLY, CDR2 FYNNEI. The CDR3 DNA sequence: TGTGCCAGCTTCCCCAGCCGGGAATTCAACTACAATGAGCAGTTCTTC. Translation gives CASFPSREFNYNEQFF.

This chain links TRBV30 with TRBJ1-5; 7 bases match TRBD1. Germline CDR1 reads GTSNPN; CDR2 reads SVGIG (reference sequence). V shed 0 bases, J shed 5 bases, and the junction held 4 bases outside the gene matches. The CDR3 spans 14 residues. CDR3 amino acids: CAWSVRQGHQPQHF. The CDR3 nucleotides read TGTGCCTGGAGTGTACGACAGGGCCATCAGCCCCAGCATTTT.

V is TRBV29-1 and J is TRBJ1-1; D is undetermined. Trimming removed 1 base at V and 7 bases at J, with 10 bases between. The CDR3 sequence is 12 residues long. CDR1 and CDR2 from the germline V gene are SQVTM and ANQGSEA. CDR3 DNA sequence: TGCAGCGTTGAAGGCGGGCGGCGTGAAGCTTTCTTT. It codes for CSVEGGRREAFF. The variable domain in full, completed from reference TRBV29-1 and TRBJ1-1, reads SAVISQKPSRDICQRGTSLTIQCQVDSQVTMMFWYRQQPGQSLTLIATANQGSEATYESGFVIDKFPISRPNLTFSTLTVSNMSPEDSSIYLCSVEGGRREAFFGQGTRLTVV.